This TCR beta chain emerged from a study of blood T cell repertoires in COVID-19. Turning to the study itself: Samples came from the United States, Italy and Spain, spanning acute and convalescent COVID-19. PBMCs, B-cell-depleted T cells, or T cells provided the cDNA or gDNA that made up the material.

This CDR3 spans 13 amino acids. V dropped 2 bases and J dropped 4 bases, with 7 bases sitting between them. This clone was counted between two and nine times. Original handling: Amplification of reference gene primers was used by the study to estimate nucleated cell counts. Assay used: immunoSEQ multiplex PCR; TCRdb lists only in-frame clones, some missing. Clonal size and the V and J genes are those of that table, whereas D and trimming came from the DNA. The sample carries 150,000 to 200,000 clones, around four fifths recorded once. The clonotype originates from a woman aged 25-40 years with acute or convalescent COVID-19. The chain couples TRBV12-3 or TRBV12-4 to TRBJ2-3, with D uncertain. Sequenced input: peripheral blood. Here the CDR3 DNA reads TGTGCCAGCAGTTTACTAGGCTCAGATACGCAGTATTTT. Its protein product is CASSLLGSDTQYF.